The 27 T cell receptor beta chains in this list originate from one sample, sequenced in a study of blood T cell repertoires in COVID-19. Clones were sequenced by immunoSEQ multiplex PCR, and TCRdb holds only the in-frame ones, with some missing. This sample yields about 130,000 clones, of which approximately 70% are seen a single time; over 1.5% belongs to the top ten. What was sequenced was peripheral blood. Receptors originate from a woman in her 70s with acute or convalescent COVID-19.

The gene calls are TRBV6-5 and TRBJ2-1; 7 nucleotides line up with TRBD2. The junction had 7 bases not matched to a gene; V was cut back by 9 bases and J by 2 bases. The germline gives CDR1 MNHEY, CDR2 SVGAGI. The CDR3 is 14 amino acids. The CDR3 coding sequence is TGTGCCAGTGGTCGCGGGGGTGCCTACAATGAGCAGTTCTTC. This gives the protein CASGRGGAYNEQFF.

The rearrangement joins TRBV18 to TRBJ1-5, with D tentatively TRBD1 (5 bases). The germline V and J ends were trimmed by 6 bases and 7 bases, with 19 bases remaining between them. Germline V gene lookup returns CDR1 KGHSH and CDR2 LQKENI. This CDR3 comprises 15 residues. In nucleotides, the CDR3 is TGTGCCAGCTCTATCCAGAGCGGGAGGGGACAGCCCCAGCATTTT. This encodes CASSIQSGRGQPQHF.

The gene calls are TRBV6-5 and TRBJ1-5; D may be TRBD1 (5 bases). This CDR3 is 15 amino acids long. In germline, CDR1 is MNHEY, CDR2 SVGAGI. V shed 6 bases and J shed 3 bases, with 15 bases lying between them. CDR3 region: CASSPPGGLNQPQHF. CDR3 coding DNA: TGTGCCAGCAGCCCCCCGGGGGGTCTCAATCAGCCCCAGCATTTT.

V usage is TRBV4-2 and J usage is TRBJ2-1; the D is unclear. CDR1 LGHNA and CDR2 YNFKEQ come from the germline V gene. V lost 1 base and J 8 bases, leaving 6 bases between the germline ends. The CDR3 sequence is 12 residues long. The CDR3 here is CASSQGPDEQFF. The DNA of the CDR3 is TGTGCCAGCAGCCAAGGGCCCGATGAGCAGTTCTTC.

The table lists this clone with a few counts. The rearrangement uses TRBV19 and TRBJ1-6; 8 nucleotides align to TRBD1. The V and J ends lost 0 bases and 9 bases, in that order; junction bases with no gene match: 7. Looked up from germline, CDR1 is LNHDA and CDR2 is SQIVND (reference sequence). This CDR3 region has 16 residues. CDR3 region: CASSIDDGTGGSPLHF. Written as DNA, the CDR3 is TGTGCCAGTAGTATAGATGACGGGACAGGAGGTTCACCCCTCCACTTT.

The V gene is TRBV4-1, the J gene TRBJ2-1; D is perhaps TRBD1 (5 bases). Trimming removed 0 bases from V and 10 bases from J, with 16 bases in between. Per the germline V gene, CDR1 is MGHRA and CDR2 is YSYEKL. CDR3 size: 15 residues. The CDR3 DNA is TGCGCCAGCAGCCAAGATCGACTGGGTACAGGAGAGCAGTTCTTC. Translation: CASSQDRLGTGEQFF.

This clone has a handful of counts. V is TRBV6-5 and J is TRBJ2-7; tentative D call: TRBD1 (5 bases). This CDR3 comprises 16 residues. V lost 2 bases and J 6 bases, leaving 20 bases between the germline ends. CDR1 is MNHEY, CDR2 SVGAGI, per germline. The CDR3: CASSYRLGWGLSEQYF. The CDR3, as DNA: TGTGCCAGCAGTTACCGCCTCGGGTGGGGCCTTTCCGAGCAGTACTTC.

This clone was detected a few times. The chain is built from TRBV4-2 and TRBJ1-1; no clear D. V was clipped by 1 base and J by 6 bases, with 9 bases between them. Germline V lookup: CDR1 LGHNA, CDR2 YNFKEQ. This CDR3 is built from 13 residues. CDR3 sequence (DNA): TGTGCCAGCAGCCAAGGTAGGGAGGCTGAAGCTTTCTTT. Translating it yields CASSQGREAEAFF.

The sample holds a few counts of this clone. The chain recombines TRBV5-1 with TRBJ2-3, with 10 bases that match TRBD2. With V trimmed by 4 bases and J by 7 bases, 6 bases remained unmatched. The CDR3 has 14 residues. Germline CDR1 is SGHRS and CDR2 is YFSETQ. CDR3 region: CASSEGTSVNTQYF. CDR3 nucleotides: TGCGCCAGCAGCGAAGGGACTAGCGTAAATACGCAGTATTTT.

The rearrangement joins TRBV29-1 to TRBJ2-1, with 11 bases fitting TRBD2. CDR1 and CDR2 (germline): SQVTM, ANQGSEA. V was pared by 0 bases and J by 8 bases, with 15 bases of the junction left unmatched. This CDR3 comprises 18 residues. CDR3: CSVEDPSLLAGVLDEQFF. Written as DNA, the CDR3 is TGCAGCGTTGAAGATCCTTCCTTACTAGCGGGAGTTCTTGATGAGCAGTTCTTC.

This sequence joins TRBV4-1 and TRBJ1-6, with 7 bases fitting TRBD1. With V trimmed by 1 base and J by 10 bases, 7 bases remained unmatched. The length of the CDR3 is 15 residues. Germline V gene data show CDR1 as MGHRA and CDR2 as YSYEKL. Here the CDR3 reads CASSQVETGLSPLHF. CDR3 DNA sequence: TGCGCCAGCAGCCAAGTGGAGACAGGGTTATCACCCCTCCACTTT.

The chain has TRBV4-1 and TRBJ1-1, with 12 bases fitting TRBD1. The length of the CDR3 is 16 residues. Trimming at V came to 0 bases and at J to 7 bases, leaving 6 bases not matched to a gene. Germline V gene data show CDR1 as MGHRA and CDR2 as YSYEKL. The CDR3 sequence: CASSQDLGQGAREAFF. The CDR3 bases are TGCGCCAGCAGCCAAGATCTGGGACAGGGGGCGCGTGAAGCTTTCTTT.

This clone was seen more than once but under ten times. The chain employs TRBV5-1 and TRBJ2-1; 13 nucleotides line up with TRBD2. Germline-derived CDR1 and CDR2 are SGHRS and YFSETQ. CDR3 length equals 19 residues. V was pared by 3 bases and J by 0 bases, with 9 bases of the junction left unmatched. The CDR3, as DNA: TGCGCCAGCAGCTCGGGACTAGCGGGACGCCCTGGCTCCTACAATGAGCAGTTCTTC. The encoded protein is CASSSGLAGRPGSYNEQFF.

A few counts support this clone. CDR3 sequence (DNA): TGTGCCAGCAGTTTACAGGGGCTAGAGGGCTACACCTTC. Protein sequence: CASSLQGLEGYTF. The J gene is TRBJ1-2, the V gene TRBV12-3 or TRBV12-4; maybe TRBD1 (6 bases). Trimming removed 2 bases from V and 8 bases from J, with 12 bases in between. The CDR3 runs to 13 residues.

The genes are TRBV2 and TRBJ2-7; D is possibly TRBD1 (7 bases). The CDR3 contains 13 residues. Germline CDR1 reads SNHLY; CDR2 reads FYNNEI. V was trimmed by 5 bases and J by 5 bases, leaving 13 bases between them. The CDR3 DNA sequence: TGTGCCAGCAGTTCTCAGGGGGGCAACGAGCAGTACTTC. Protein: CASSSQGGNEQYF.

This clone was found once. The CDR3 DNA reads TGCGCCAGCAGCCAGGGCCAGATCGCCTCCTCCAATGAAAAACTGTTTTTT. Its translation is CASSQGQIASSNEKLFF. The chain is built from TRBV5-1 and TRBJ1-4; a weak D match, TRBD1 (5 bases). V was clipped by 4 bases and J by 5 bases, with 21 bases between them. This CDR3 contains 17 residues. In germline, CDR1 is SGHRS, CDR2 YFSETQ.

This sequence joins TRBV10-3 and TRBJ1-5; 7 bases match TRBD1. Losses at the gene ends were 6 bases for V and 6 bases for J; bases not matched to a gene: 8. This CDR3 contains 14 residues. CDR1 is ENHRY and CDR2 is SYGVKD in the germline V gene. The CDR3 loop reads CAIRGDSLSQPQHF. The CDR3 DNA sequence: TGTGCCATCAGGGGGGACAGTTTGAGTCAGCCCCAGCATTTT.

The chain couples TRBV3-1 (or the pseudogene TRBV3-2) to TRBJ1-5; maybe TRBD1 (5 bases). The length of the CDR3 is 11 residues. CDR1 is LGHDT, CDR2 YNNKEL, per germline (reference sequence). The CDR3 coding sequence is TGTGCTTCAGGGAGGAGACAGCCCCAGCATTTT. It encodes CASGRRQPQHF.

The count of this clone is one. The chain links TRBV6-4 to TRBJ2-3, with a weak D call TRBD2 (6 bases). CDR1 and CDR2 from the germline V gene are MRHNA and SNTAGT. V lost 7 bases and J lost 9, with 20 bases in between. The CDR3 is 14 residues long. CDR3 in amino acids: CASTGASPRGTQYF. The DNA for the CDR3 is TGTGCCAGCACCGGAGCGTCACCCCGGGGGACGCAGTATTTT.

The CDR3 nucleotides are TGTGCCAGCGGATTCCCGGGCAGGGCGAATGAAAAACTGTTTTTT. This encodes CASGFPGRANEKLFF. The rearrangement links TRBV2 to TRBJ1-4; weak D call: TRBD1 (5 bases). CDR1 and CDR2 from the germline V gene are SNHLY and FYNNEI. V was cut by 8 bases and J by 5 bases, with 18 bases left in between. This CDR3 is built from 15 residues.

The chain combines TRBV2 with TRBJ1-5; 9 bases agree with TRBD1. J gave up 3 bases and V 6 bases, and 6 bases lay outside the gene matches. The CDR3 loop spans 15 amino acids. Germline V lookup: CDR1 SNHLY, CDR2 FYNNEI. Here the CDR3 reads CASRRDRGDNQPQHF. The CDR3, as DNA: TGTGCCAGCAGACGCGACAGGGGGGACAATCAGCCCCAGCATTTT.

The V call is TRBV9, the J call TRBJ2-5; TRBD2 is a possible D gene (6 bases). The germline V gene encodes CDR1 SGDLS and CDR2 YYNGEE. Trimming stripped 4 bases from V and 5 bases from J, with 15 bases between. The CDR3 spans 14 residues. CDR3 DNA: TGTGCCAGCAGCCCCCTGACTAGTGGGGAGACCCAGTACTTC. Translation: CASSPLTSGETQYF.

This clone was seen a single time. The rearrangement uses TRBV19 and TRBJ2-2; D is ambiguous. The CDR3 runs to 14 residues. The germline V gene encodes CDR1 LNHDA and CDR2 SQIVND (reference sequence). Between the trimmed V and J ends, which lost 3 bases and 5 bases, there was a span of 10 bases. The CDR3 region has the DNA TGTGCCAGTAGTATTGTCCCGAGGACCGGGGAGCTGTTTTTT. This codes for CASSIVPRTGELFF.

This chain connects TRBV6-5 to TRBJ2-7; 7 bases are a match to TRBD1. V was pared by 10 bases and J by 3 bases, with 9 bases of the junction left unmatched. Germline V gene sequence: CDR1 MNHEY, CDR2 SVGAGI. This CDR3 region has 13 residues. The chain's CDR3 is CAISRTGGYEQYF. The CDR3 DNA reads as TGTGCCATCTCCCGGACAGGTGGCTACGAGCAGTACTTC.

This chain joins TRBV5-1 and TRBJ2-2, with 7 positions matching TRBD2. The V segment lost 0 bases and the J segment 4 bases; nucleotides outside the gene matches: 12. This CDR3 has 18 residues. The germline V gene has CDR1 SGHRS and CDR2 YFSETQ. The CDR3 coding sequence is TGCGCCAGCAGCTTGGGATCAAGCGGGATGCGAAGCACCGGGGAGCTGTTTTTT. Its protein is CASSLGSSGMRSTGELFF. The whole variable domain, remainder taken from reference TRBV5-1 and TRBJ2-2, is KAGVTQTPRYLIKTRGQQVTLSCSPISGHRSVSWYQQTPGQGLQFLFEYFSETQRNKGNFPGRFSGRQFSNSRSEMNVSTLELGDSALYLCASSLGSSGMRSTGELFFGEGSRLTVL.

V usage is TRBV2 and J usage is TRBJ1-4; TRBD1 agrees at 9 bases. The germline V gene encodes CDR1 SNHLY and CDR2 FYNNEI. The CDR3 length is 14 residues. J gave up 5 bases and V 6 bases, and 4 bases lay outside the gene matches. The CDR3 DNA is TGTGCCAGCAGGGGCGACAGGGGGAATGAAAAACTGTTTTTT. Residues: CASRGDRGNEKLFF.

This clone was picked up a small number of times. DNA for the CDR3: TGTGCCAGCAGCCAACAGGAACGTAACTATGGCTACACCTTC. This sequence encodes CASSQQERNYGYTF. The chain joins TRBV6-5 to TRBJ1-2; D possibly corresponds to TRBD1 (5 bases). Trimming cost V 6 bases and J 1 base, with 12 bases left between them. The germline V gene has CDR1 MNHEY and CDR2 SVGAGI. This CDR3 has 14 amino acids.